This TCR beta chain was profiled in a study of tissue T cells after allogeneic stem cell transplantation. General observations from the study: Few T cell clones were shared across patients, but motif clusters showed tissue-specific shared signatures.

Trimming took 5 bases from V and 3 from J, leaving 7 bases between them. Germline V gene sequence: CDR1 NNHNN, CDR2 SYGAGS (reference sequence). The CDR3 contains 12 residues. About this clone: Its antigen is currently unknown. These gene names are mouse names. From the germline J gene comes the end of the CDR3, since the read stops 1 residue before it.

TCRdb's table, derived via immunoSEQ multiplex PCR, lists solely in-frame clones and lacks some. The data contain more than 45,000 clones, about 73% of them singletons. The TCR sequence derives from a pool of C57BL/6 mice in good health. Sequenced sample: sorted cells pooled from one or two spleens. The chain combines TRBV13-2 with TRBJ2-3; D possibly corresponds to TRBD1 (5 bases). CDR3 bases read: TGTGCCAGCGGCCACAGGGCAGAAACGCTGTAT. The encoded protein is CASGHRAETLY. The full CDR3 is CASGHRAETLYF.